Presented here are 19 T cell receptor beta chains from one specimen sequenced in a study of beta chain features in type 1 diabetes. The whole isolated RNA underwent reverse transcription, so sequencing captured expressed TCRB transcripts. Assay: immunoSEQ multiplex PCR; the TCRdb copy retains only in-frame clones and omits some. The sample holds almost 350,000 clones, 8% seen once. Material: central memory CD4+ T cells from blood. The receptor source for this set is a woman aged 18-29 years in good health.

This clone was observed a few times. This chain joins TRBV7-9 and TRBJ2-7; 9 bases align to TRBD1. Germline V gene data show CDR1 as SEHNR and CDR2 as FQNEAQ (reference sequence). CDR3 length: 14 residues. J lost 6 bases, V lost 5 bases, and 8 bases had no gene match. The CDR3 spells CASSRDRGFSEQYF. The CDR3 DNA sequence: TGTGCCAGCAGCCGAGACAGGGGGTTTTCCGAGCAGTACTTC. Supplemented by reference TRBV7-9 and TRBJ2-7, the full variable domain reads DTGVSQNPRHKITKRGQNVTFRCDPISEHNRLYWYRQTLGQGPEFLTYFQNEAQLEKSRLLSDRFSAERPKGSFSTLEIQRTEQGDSAMYLCASSRDRGFSEQYFGPGTRLTVT.

This clone was seen a handful of times. The chain is built from TRBV5-4 and TRBJ2-6; tentative D call: TRBD1 (5 bases). V lost 2 bases and J 0 bases, leaving 15 bases between the germline ends. The CDR3 length is 18 residues. Looked up from germline, CDR1 is SGHNT and CDR2 is YYREEE (reference sequence). The CDR3, as DNA: TGTGCCAGCAGCTTTAGAGTGCAGGGCCTCTCTGGGGCCAACGTCCTGACTTTC. It yields the protein CASSFRVQGLSGANVLTF.

The J gene is TRBJ2-1, the V gene TRBV6-6; TRBD2 agrees at 9 bases. Unmatched junction bases numbered 4, after V lost 3 bases and J lost 4 bases. CDR1 and CDR2 (germline): MNHNY, SVGAGI (reference sequence). This CDR3 has 15 amino acids. Written as DNA, the CDR3 is TGTGCCAGCAGTTATAGCGGGAGAAGGTACAATGAGCAGTTCTTC. Residues: CASSYSGRRYNEQFF.

The sample holds a few counts of this clone. The chain combines TRBV29-1 with TRBJ1-1; no reliable D call. This CDR3 is 14 amino acids long. Trimming took off 4 bases at V and 4 bases at J, with 16 bases between the two ends. Germline CDR1 SQVTM, CDR2 ANQGSEA. The CDR3 DNA is TGCAGCGTTGTTGGGAATCTCAGGACCACTGAAGCTTTCTTT. It is translated as CSVVGNLRTTEAFF.

This clone showed up just once. The chain employs TRBV28 and TRBJ2-5; 7 bases match TRBD2. CDR1 MDHEN and CDR2 SYDVKM come from the germline V gene. The CDR3 is made up of 14 amino acids. Trimming took 4 bases from V and 3 from J; bases not matched to a gene: 5. As DNA, the CDR3 is TGTGCCAGCAGTTGGGGGGGATCGGAAGAGACCCAGTACTTC. Protein: CASSWGGSEETQYF.

There are a few counts of this clone. This chain uses TRBV28 with TRBJ1-1; TRBD1 aligns across 9 bases. The CDR3 loop spans 16 amino acids. CDR1 MDHEN and CDR2 SYDVKM come from the germline V gene. The trim removed 2 bases at V and 3 bases at J, leaving 7 bases unmatched. CDR3 DNA: TGTGCCAGCAGTTTAGGACAGGGGCTGGGGGACACTGAAGCTTTCTTT. Translating it yields CASSLGQGLGDTEAFF.

In its sample, this clone was seen a few times. The chain joins TRBV5-1 to TRBJ2-7; the match to TRBD1 covers 10 bases. The CDR3 is 15 amino acids. The germline gives CDR1 SGHRS, CDR2 YFSETQ. The V and J ends lost 3 bases and 0 bases, in that order; junction bases with no gene match: 3. The chain's CDR3 is CASSSGQGISYEQYF. CDR3 bases: TGCGCCAGCAGCTCGGGACAGGGGATCTCCTACGAGCAGTACTTC.

This clone showed up just a few times. This sequence joins TRBV5-4 and TRBJ2-7; 8 bases align to TRBD1. There are 15 residues in the CDR3. Germline V gives CDR1 SGHNT, CDR2 YYREEE (reference sequence). J lost 2 bases, V lost 2 bases, and 6 bases had no gene match. For the CDR3, the DNA is TGTGCCAGCAGCTTAGGACAGGGTCGAACCTACGAGCAGTACTTC. Translated: CASSLGQGRTYEQYF.

This clone was detected only a few times. The chain combines TRBV6-5 with TRBJ2-7, with 7 bases matching TRBD1. This CDR3 contains 13 residues. Trimming removed 6 bases from V and 5 bases from J; junction bases left unmatched: 7. Per germline, CDR1 MNHEY and CDR2 SVGAGI. The CDR3 loop is CASRRTGADEQYF. For the CDR3, the DNA is TGTGCCAGCAGACGCACAGGGGCGGACGAGCAGTACTTC.

This clone was picked up many times. The gene calls are TRBV28 and TRBJ2-3; D might be TRBD2 (6 bases). The CDR3 sequence is 16 residues long. V was cut by 5 bases and J by 5 bases, with 20 bases left in between. Looked up from germline, CDR1 is MDHEN and CDR2 is SYDVKM. Written as DNA, the CDR3 is TGTGCCAGCAGTCCCCCGGGTAGCGGAGGGCGAGATACGCAGTATTTT. Its protein product is CASSPPGSGGRDTQYF.

The V and J genes are TRBV7-9 and TRBJ1-1; TRBD1 might be the D (6 bases). Germline CDR1 and CDR2: SEHNR and FQNEAQ (reference sequence). The V end lost 1 base, the J end lost 3 bases, and 18 bases lay between the germline ends. The CDR3 has 17 residues. CDR3 coding DNA: TGTGCCAGCAGCTTAGGGTTATACAGGGACGGGGACACTGAAGCTTTCTTT. This gives the protein CASSLGLYRDGDTEAFF.

This clone was picked up a small number of times. The chain links TRBV2 to TRBJ1-1; no clear D. Germline V gene data show CDR1 as SNHLY and CDR2 as FYNNEI. The CDR3 runs 15 residues. V was cut by 3 bases and J by 5 bases, with 16 bases left in between. CDR3: CASSDLGLRNTEAFF. The CDR3, as DNA: TGTGCCAGCAGTGACCTGGGTCTCCGGAATACTGAAGCTTTCTTT.

This clone was picked up a small number of times. The genes are TRBV7-3 and TRBJ2-7, with D possibly being TRBD2 (6 bases). The CDR3 length is 12 residues. Trimming left V 2 bases short and J 7 bases short, with 9 bases between. The germline V gene has CDR1 SGHTA and CDR2 FQGTGA. DNA of the CDR3: TGTGCCAGCAGCTTATACGGGGGAGAGCAGTACTTC. Its translation: CASSLYGGEQYF.

The CDR3, as DNA: TGCGCCAGCAGCCAGGGGAGCGGAGATACGCAGTATTTT. Translation gives CASSQGSGDTQYF. The chain uses TRBV4-3 and TRBJ2-3; D may be TRBD2 (5 bases). From germline, CDR1 is LGHNA and CDR2 YSLEER. V lost 3 bases and J lost 5, with 9 bases in between. The CDR3 spans 13 residues.

The CDR3 sequence is CASSEGGYEQYF. CDR3 DNA: TGTGCCAGCAGTGAGGGGGGGTACGAGCAGTACTTC. The gene calls are TRBV6-1 and TRBJ2-7, with 7 positions matching TRBD2. V was pared by 3 bases and J by 4 bases, with 0 bases of the junction left unmatched. There are 12 residues in the CDR3. The V gene's germline CDR1 is MNHNS and CDR2 SASEGT.

The table lists this clone with many counts. CDR3 sequence reads: CASSQERGGSEQFF. The CDR3 DNA reads as TGCGCCAGCAGCCAAGAACGGGGGGGGAGTGAGCAGTTCTTC. This chain joins TRBV4-3 and TRBJ2-1; TRBD2 agrees at 8 bases. V trimming: 0 bases; J trimming: 9 bases; junction bases outside the gene matches: 4. CDR1 and CDR2 from the germline V gene are LGHNA and YSLEER. The CDR3 has 14 residues.

This chain uses TRBV7-2 with TRBJ2-5; either TRBD1 or TRBD2 may fit D (7 bases each). The CDR3 totals 13 residues. V lost 5 bases and J 5 bases, leaving 12 bases between the germline ends. The germline CDR1 and CDR2 sequences are SGHTA and FQGNSA. CDR3 loop: CASSPQGGETQYF. CDR3 DNA sequence: TGTGCCAGCAGCCCCCAGGGGGGGGAGACCCAGTACTTC.

This clone was counted ten times or more. The chain employs TRBV11-2 and TRBJ1-2; unclear D gene. V lost 5 bases and J 0 bases, leaving 10 bases between the germline ends. Germline CDR1 is SGHAT and CDR2 is FQNNGV. CDR3 size: 14 residues. CDR3 residues: CASSLRTTNYGYTF. The CDR3 DNA reads TGTGCCAGCAGCCTAAGGACTACTAACTATGGCTACACCTTC.

This chain connects TRBV28 to TRBJ2-4; 10 bases are shared with TRBD1. The CDR3 loop spans 16 amino acids. From germline, CDR1 is MDHEN and CDR2 SYDVKM. The V segment lost 5 bases and the J segment 0 bases; nucleotides outside the gene matches: 4. CDR3 amino acids: CASSPDRGLAKNIQYF. DNA of the CDR3: TGTGCCAGCAGTCCAGACAGGGGGCTAGCCAAAAACATTCAGTACTTC.